The sample holds one count of the clone carrying this TCR beta chain. Its specificity is not known. This sample stems from a study of cytomegalovirus exposure and HLA in healthy donors. Study outcomes and limitations: The investigators catalogued 150 to 200 TCR beta chains as cytomegalovirus-associated. CMV serostatus was the only recorded immune exposure for donors. Owing to their indistinguishability, certain V segments, notably TRBV6-2 and TRBV6-3, were excluded.

This CDR3 spans 17 amino acids. Germline CDR1 reads SGHDN; CDR2 reads FVKESK. Trimming stripped 5 bases from V and 3 bases from J, with 23 bases between. The primer mix had 60 Vbeta and 13 Jbeta primers. The protocol was immunoSEQ multiplex PCR, while the TCRdb copy is restricted to in-frame clones and leaves out a portion. Altogether about 65,000 clones are present, about 78% being singletons, with the ten largest covering around 2.9%. The chain employs TRBV14 and TRBJ2-7; a weak D match, TRBD2 (6 bases). The sample consisted of PBMCs. The source of this sequence is a girl aged 5-17 years in good health and CMV-seropositive. CDR3 protein: CASSKRTRRDSNYEQYF. The CDR3 coding sequence is TGTGCCAGCAGCAAAAGGACTCGCCGGGACTCCAACTACGAGCAGTACTTC. The full variable domain, in which reference TRBV14 and TRBJ2-7 provide the parts outside the CDR3, is EAGVTQFPSHSVIEKGQTVTLRCDPISGHDNLYWYRRVMGKEIKFLLHFVKESKQDESGMPNNRFLAERTGGTYSTLKVQPAELEDSGVYFCASSKRTRRDSNYEQYFGPGTRLTVT.